The clone carrying this T cell receptor (beta chain) has more than one count but fewer than ten. No antigen is known for it. This CDR3 region has 16 residues. Germline V gene lookup returns CDR1 MNHNS and CDR2 SASEGT. The data derive from a study of cytomegalovirus exposure and HLA in healthy donors. Study-wide findings and caveats: An analysis done earlier found most TCR beta V segments productive about 87% or about 30% of the time.

Both 60 Vbeta primers and 13 Jbeta primers went into the PCR. The data were produced by immunoSEQ multiplex PCR, yet TCRdb's version contains in-frame clones alone and is incomplete. The data show about 130,000 clones, roughly 10% seen once. The receptor comes from a woman under 30 in good health and CMV-seropositive. Sequencing was done on a sample of PBMCs. V gene TRBV6-1 combines with J gene TRBJ2-5; TRBD2 matches 10 bases. The DNA end favors TRBJ2-7, so the J call may be wrong. The CDR3 nucleotides are TGTGCCAGCAGTGAATCGGAAGCGGGAGGGCCCTACGAGCAGTACTTC. Translated: CASSESEAGGPYEQYF.